What follows describes a single T cell receptor beta chain. Its specificity is not known. The entry originates in a study of shared clonotypes between healthy human individuals. Sorted-subset replicate PCRs used about 180 ng DNA, about 30,000 T cell genomes. Profiling relied on immunoSEQ multiplex PCR, and the TCRdb table lists in-frame clones only, not all of them. In the table there are about 2.3 million clones, 80% to 95% of which are singletons. The CDR3 extends over 18 amino acids. From germline, CDR1 is MDHEN and CDR2 SYDVKM. Trimming removed 10 bases from V and 3 bases from J; junction bases left unmatched: 17. Study-wide findings and caveats: Clonotype sharing among donors, it was expected, would be affected by sequencing depth. Richness estimates generally favored naive over memory subsets.

V and J are TRBV28 and TRBJ2-3; 12 nucleotides match TRBD2. The receptor was derived from a man between 18 and 35 years old in good health. Some clones in this sample may be carry-over from other donors' samples. The sample taken for sequencing was naive CD4+ T cells from PBMCs. As for subset: CD45RA+ positively selected. For the CDR3, the DNA is TGTGCCACCACCAGACCGGGACTAGCGGGCCTGGTGACAGATACGCAGTATTTT. It codes for CATTRPGLAGLVTDTQYF.